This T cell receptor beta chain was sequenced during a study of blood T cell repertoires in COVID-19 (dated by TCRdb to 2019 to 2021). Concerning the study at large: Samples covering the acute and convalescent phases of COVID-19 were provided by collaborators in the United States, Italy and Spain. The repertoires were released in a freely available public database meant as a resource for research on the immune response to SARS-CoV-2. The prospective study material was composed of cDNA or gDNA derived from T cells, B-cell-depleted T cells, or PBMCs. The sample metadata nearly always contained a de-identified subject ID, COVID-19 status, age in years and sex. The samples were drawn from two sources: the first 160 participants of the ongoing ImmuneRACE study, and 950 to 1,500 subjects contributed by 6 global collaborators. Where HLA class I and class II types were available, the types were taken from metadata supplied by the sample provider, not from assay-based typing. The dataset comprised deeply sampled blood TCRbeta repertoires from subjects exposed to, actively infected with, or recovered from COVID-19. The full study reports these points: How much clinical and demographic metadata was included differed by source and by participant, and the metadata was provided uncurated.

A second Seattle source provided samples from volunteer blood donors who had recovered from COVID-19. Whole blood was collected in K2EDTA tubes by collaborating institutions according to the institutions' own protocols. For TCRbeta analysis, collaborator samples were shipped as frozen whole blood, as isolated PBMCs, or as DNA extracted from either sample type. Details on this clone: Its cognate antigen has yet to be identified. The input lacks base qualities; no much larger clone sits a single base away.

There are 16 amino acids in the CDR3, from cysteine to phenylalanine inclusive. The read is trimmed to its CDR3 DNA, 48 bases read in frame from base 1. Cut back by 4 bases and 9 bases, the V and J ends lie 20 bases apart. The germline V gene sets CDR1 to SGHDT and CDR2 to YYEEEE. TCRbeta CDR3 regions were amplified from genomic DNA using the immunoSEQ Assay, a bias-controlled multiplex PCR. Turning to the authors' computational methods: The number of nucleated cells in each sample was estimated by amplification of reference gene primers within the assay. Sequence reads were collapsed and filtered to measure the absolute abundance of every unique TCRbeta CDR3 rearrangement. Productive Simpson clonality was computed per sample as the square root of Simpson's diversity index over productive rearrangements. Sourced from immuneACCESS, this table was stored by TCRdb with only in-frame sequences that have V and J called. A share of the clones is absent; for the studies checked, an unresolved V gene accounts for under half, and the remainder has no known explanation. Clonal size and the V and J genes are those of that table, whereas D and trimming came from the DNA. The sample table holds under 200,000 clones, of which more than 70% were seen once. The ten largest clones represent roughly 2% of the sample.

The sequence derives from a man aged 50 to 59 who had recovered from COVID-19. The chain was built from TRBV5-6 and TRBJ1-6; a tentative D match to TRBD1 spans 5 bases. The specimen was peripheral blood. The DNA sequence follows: TGTGCCAGCAGCCCATTAAGATCGGGGGAAAGTTCACCCCTCCACTTT. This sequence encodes CASSPLRSGESSPLHF.